The 13 T cell receptor beta chains in this list originate from one sample, sequenced in a study of CD4 T cells in relation to SARS-CoV-2 and coronaviruses. The antigens of these receptors remain unknown. The method was immunoSEQ multiplex PCR; TCRdb's version includes in-frame clones alone and lacks a portion of them. The data contain about 19,000 clones, about 80% of them singletons. The unexposed donors gave CD4+ T cells in about 2010-2019, prior to COVID-19. Isolation of CD4+ T cells took place after about 10 days in culture. The sample consisted of CD4+ T cells from PBMCs, cultured in vitro. The receptors here all came from a human donor in good health.

The chain combines TRBV5-1 with TRBJ1-4, with 8 bases identical to TRBD1. J gave up 8 bases and V 3 bases, and 18 bases lay outside the gene matches. The CDR3 is 18 amino acids. Germline values: CDR1 SGHRS, CDR2 YFSETQ. The CDR3 coding sequence is TGCGCCAGCAGCTCGGCCGTATCGTGGACAGGGCTGGGGGAAAAACTGTTTTTT. Its translation is CASSSAVSWTGLGEKLFF.

J is TRBJ2-7 and V is TRBV6-5; D may be TRBD1 or TRBD2 (5 bases each). V was pared by 6 bases and J by 9 bases, with 21 bases between. The CDR3 consists of 14 residues. The germline CDR1 and CDR2 sequences are MNHEY and SVGAGI. This CDR3 reads CASSLRGSALGQYF. CDR3 sequence (DNA): TGTGCCAGCAGCCTAAGGGGTAGCGCCCTCGGGCAGTACTTC.

CDR3 residues: CASSFPSQPQHF. The CDR3 DNA reads as TGTGCCAGCAGCTTCCCGTCGCAGCCCCAGCATTTT. The chain links TRBV7-2 to TRBJ1-5; D unclear. The CDR3 runs to 12 residues. Per the germline V gene, CDR1 is SGHTA and CDR2 is FQGNSA. The germline V and J ends were trimmed by 3 bases and 7 bases, with 7 bases remaining between them.

This sequence joins TRBV19 and TRBJ1-5; D remains unclear. This CDR3 region has 15 residues. Trimming took off 3 bases at V and 3 bases at J, with 12 bases between the two ends. Germline values: CDR1 LNHDA, CDR2 SQIVND (reference sequence). CDR3 DNA: TGTGCCAGTAGTATCCGGGTCCCTTTCAATCAGCCCCAGCATTTT. The encoded protein is CASSIRVPFNQPQHF.

This clone has just a few counts. The chain recombines TRBV7-2 with TRBJ1-6; D is unclear. V lost 4 bases and J 8 bases, leaving 12 bases between the germline ends. The germline V gene encodes CDR1 SGHTA and CDR2 FQGNSA. The CDR3 covers 14 residues. The CDR3 sequence is CASSSPSSYSPLHF. DNA of the CDR3: TGTGCCAGCAGCTCCCCCTCCAGCTATTCACCCCTCCACTTT.

The chain joins TRBV5-1 to TRBJ1-4; D not certain. This CDR3 is built from 14 residues. CDR1 and CDR2 from the germline V gene are SGHRS and YFSETQ. V was shortened by 3 bases and J by 11 bases, with 17 bases between the two germline ends. The chain's CDR3 is CASSSAASGWKLFF. The CDR3 DNA sequence: TGCGCCAGCAGCTCGGCCGCGTCTGGGTGGAAACTGTTTTTT.

CDR3 coding DNA: TGTGCCAGCAGCCTAGGTAGGACCCACGTTCAATACGAGCAGTACTTC. This gives the protein CASSLGRTHVQYEQYF. The J gene is TRBJ2-7, the V gene TRBV28; the D is unclear. The CDR3 is 16 residues long. The germline V gene encodes CDR1 MDHEN and CDR2 SYDVKM. Trimming stripped 6 bases from V and 4 bases from J, with 22 bases between.

V gene TRBV20-1 combines with J gene TRBJ2-1, with D unclear. Germline values: CDR1 DFQATT, CDR2 SNEGSKA (reference sequence). The CDR3 sequence is 11 residues long. Between the trimmed V and J ends, which lost 2 bases and 10 bases, there was a span of 9 bases. The chain's CDR3 is CSARFGSEQFF. The CDR3 DNA sequence: TGCAGTGCTAGATTCGGCTCAGAGCAGTTCTTC.

The chain recombines TRBV6-5 with TRBJ2-2, with 10 bases that match TRBD2. V trimming: 4 bases; J trimming: 5 bases; junction bases outside the gene matches: 7. The CDR3 runs 16 residues. CDR1 and CDR2 from the germline V gene are MNHEY and SVGAGI. CDR3 bases: TGTGCCAGCAGTTTGAGCGGGGGGGCTATTACCGGGGAGCTGTTTTTT. The encoded protein is CASSLSGGAITGELFF.

This clone was counted a single time. This chain uses TRBV5-5 with TRBJ2-3; 10 bases line up with TRBD1. Germline V gives CDR1 SGHKS, CDR2 YYEKEE (reference sequence). V lost 4 bases, J lost 1 base, and 3 bases stayed unmatched. The CDR3 length is 15 residues. The CDR3 nucleotides are TGTGCCAGCAGCACCGGGACAGGGGGCACAGATACGCAGTATTTT. Translation: CASSTGTGGTDTQYF.

This clone was counted only a few times. This chain links TRBV19 with TRBJ2-5; D possibly uses TRBD1 or TRBD2 (6 bases each). The CDR3 length is 15 residues. V lost 8 bases and J 7 bases, leaving 23 bases between the germline ends. In germline, CDR1 is LNHDA, CDR2 SQIVND (reference sequence). The CDR3 nucleotides are TGTGCCAGTGGGGAGGCTAAACAGGGAGATGGGACCCAGTACTTC. It is translated as CASGEAKQGDGTQYF.

In DNA form, the CDR3 reads TGTGCCAGCAGTTACTCCGGGACTCTCGCCGATACGCAGTATTTT. Its protein is CASSYSGTLADTQYF. J is TRBJ2-3 and V is TRBV6-2 or TRBV6-3; D is possibly TRBD2 (6 bases). Germline CDR1 and CDR2: MNHEY and SVGEGT. CDR3 size: 15 residues. Trimming left V 0 bases short and J 6 bases short, with 13 bases between.

The V and J genes are TRBV11-2 and TRBJ2-7; D not resolved. Germline V lookup: CDR1 SGHAT, CDR2 FQNNGV. The V gene lost 5 bases and the J gene lost 2 bases, with 13 bases spanning the gap. The CDR3 extends over 14 amino acids. The CDR3 sequence: CASSTSRLTYEQYF. The CDR3 coding sequence is TGTGCCAGCAGCACTTCCCGCCTAACCTACGAGCAGTACTTC.